This T cell receptor (beta chain) was recovered during a study of blood T cell repertoires in COVID-19. Overall study: COVID-19 samples, acute and convalescent, were from the United States, Italy and Spain.

The protocol was immunoSEQ multiplex PCR, while the TCRdb copy is restricted to in-frame clones and leaves out a portion. The sample holds 130,000 to 150,000 clones; roughly 80% are singletons and the top ten take 3% to 3.5%. CDR1 is KGHDR and CDR2 is SFDVKD in the germline V gene. The length of the CDR3 is 13 residues. Trimming removed 2 bases from V and 8 bases from J, with 11 bases in between. The sequenced sample was peripheral blood. This clonotype was obtained from a woman aged 80 or older with acute or convalescent COVID-19. This chain connects TRBV24-1 to TRBJ1-2; TRBD1 might be the D (5 bases). The CDR3: CATSDSGREGYTF. The CDR3, as DNA: TGTGCCACCAGTGATTCGGGACGGGAGGGCTACACCTTC.